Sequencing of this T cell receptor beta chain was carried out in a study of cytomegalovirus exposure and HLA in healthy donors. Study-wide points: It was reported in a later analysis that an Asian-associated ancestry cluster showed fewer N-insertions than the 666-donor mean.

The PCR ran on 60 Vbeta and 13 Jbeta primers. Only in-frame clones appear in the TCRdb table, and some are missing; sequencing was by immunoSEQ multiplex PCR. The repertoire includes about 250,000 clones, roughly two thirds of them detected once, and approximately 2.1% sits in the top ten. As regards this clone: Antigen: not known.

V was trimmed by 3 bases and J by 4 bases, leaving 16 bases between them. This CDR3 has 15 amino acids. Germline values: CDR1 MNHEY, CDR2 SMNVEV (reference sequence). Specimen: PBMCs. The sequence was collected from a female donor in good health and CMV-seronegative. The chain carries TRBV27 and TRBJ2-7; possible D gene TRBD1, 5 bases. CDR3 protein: CASSFLGGQIYEQYF. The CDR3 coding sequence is TGTGCCAGCAGTTTTCTCGGCGGACAAATTTACGAGCAGTACTTC.